A single sample is the source of the 12 T cell receptor beta chains below, sequenced in a study of T-cell reconstitution after alpha-beta-depleted transplantation in children. The library targeted TCRbeta and was prepared with unique molecular identifiers. A single record per CDR3 protein comes from TCRdb applying MiXCR to the PCR reads. The sample lists 200,000 to 250,000 distinct CDR3 sequences, about a tenth seen once, with about 30% in the top ten. Source: PBMCs, taken before TCRalphabeta/CD19-depleted stem cell transplant. The receptors come from a child in the first two years of life with acute myeloid leukemia, due to receive a stem cell transplant.

This clonotype was counted ten times or more. This CDR3 reads CAISGMAGRGAEHEQYF. The CDR3 bases are TGTGCCATCAGTGGCATGGCGGGACGGGGGGCCGAGCACGAGCAGTACTTC. This rearrangement joins TRBV10-3 to TRBJ2-7; D perhaps matches TRBD2 (7 bases). CDR1 is ENHRY and CDR2 is SYGVKD in the germline V gene. V was clipped by 4 bases and J by 5 bases, with 24 bases between them. This CDR3 contains 17 residues.

This clonotype was counted at least ten times. J is TRBJ2-3 and V is TRBV5-6, with D perhaps TRBD1 or TRBD2 (5 bases each). The germline V and J ends were trimmed by 5 bases and 2 bases, with 15 bases remaining between them. The germline gives CDR1 SGHDT, CDR2 YYEEEE. The CDR3 length is 15 residues. Here the CDR3 reads CASRRDREFTDTQYF. The CDR3 bases are TGTGCCAGCAGACGGGACCGTGAATTCACAGATACGCAGTATTTT.

This clonotype has a count of ten or more. The chain links TRBV27 to TRBJ2-2; TRBD2 agrees at 8 bases. V shed 5 bases, J shed 2 bases, and the junction held 7 bases outside the gene matches. The CDR3 is 16 residues long. Germline CDR1 is MNHEY and CDR2 is SMNVEV (reference sequence). The CDR3 sequence is CASSAPGTRNTGELFF. The CDR3 bases are TGTGCCAGCAGTGCCCCCGGGACTAGAAACACCGGGGAGCTGTTTTTT.

This clonotype was observed at least ten times. V and J are TRBV29-1 and TRBJ1-3; D remains unclear. Looked up from germline, CDR1 is SQVTM and CDR2 is ANQGSEA. This CDR3 contains 14 residues. V was shortened by 5 bases and J by 0 bases, with 11 bases between the two germline ends. For the CDR3, the DNA is TGCAGCGTTTCTAGGACCGACTCTGGAAACACCATATATTTT. Translating it yields CSVSRTDSGNTIYF.

This clonotype appeared many times. The genes are TRBV12-3 or TRBV12-4 and TRBJ2-2; 8 bases are shared with TRBD1. CDR3 length: 14 amino acids. The ends lost 6 bases at V and 8 bases at J; junction bases unmatched: 8. CDR3 amino acids: CASRVQGAGGELFF. The CDR3 nucleotides read TGTGCCAGCAGGGTGCAGGGGGCAGGGGGGGAGCTGTTTTTT.

Of note for this clonotype: This could be a read error, since a much larger clone is one nucleotide away. The chain employs TRBV30 and TRBJ1-5, with 9 bases matching TRBD1. This CDR3 has 14 residues. CDR1 is GTSNPN and CDR2 is SVGIG in the germline V gene (reference sequence). Here the CDR3 reads CAWTQGASNQPHHF. In DNA, the CDR3 is TGTGCCTGGACACAGGGGGCGAGCAATCAGCCCCATCATTTT.

This clonotype was picked up many times. The chain is built from TRBV10-3 and TRBJ1-5; D remains ambiguous. The length of the CDR3 is 16 residues. Trimming took 2 bases from V and 0 from J, leaving 11 bases between them. The germline CDR1 and CDR2 sequences are ENHRY and SYGVKD. CDR3 DNA: TGTGCCATCAGTGAGACCACGGGTAATAGCAATCAGCCCCAGCATTTT. This encodes CAISETTGNSNQPQHF.

This clonotype was seen at least ten times. The chain employs TRBV20-1 and TRBJ2-2, with a weak D call TRBD1 (5 bases). With 0 bases removed from V and 4 bases from J, the gap between germline ends came to 9 bases. The CDR3 has 14 residues. The V gene's germline CDR1 is DFQATT and CDR2 SNEGSKA (reference sequence). The CDR3: CSARDLRGTGELFF. The CDR3, as DNA: TGCAGTGCTAGAGATTTAAGGGGCACCGGGGAGCTGTTTTTT.

V gene TRBV27 combines with J gene TRBJ2-5; 7 positions match TRBD1. V dropped 6 bases and J dropped 3; count of bases not matched to a gene: 4. This CDR3 contains 13 residues. In germline, CDR1 is MNHEY, CDR2 SMNVEV (reference sequence). The CDR3 DNA is TGTGCCAGCAGACACAGGGGTGAAGAGACCCAGTACTTC. This gives the protein CASRHRGEETQYF.

This clonotype was seen repeatedly, ten times or more. V gene TRBV11-2 combines with J gene TRBJ2-3; the match to TRBD2 covers 10 bases. CDR1 is SGHAT and CDR2 is FQNNGV in the germline V gene. V dropped 7 bases and J dropped 0; count of bases not matched to a gene: 4. The CDR3 is 15 residues long. The CDR3 DNA is TGTGCCAGCACCGAGACTAGCGGGAGCACAGATACGCAGTATTTT. Residues: CASTETSGSTDTQYF. The entire variable domain, with the rest obtained from reference TRBV11-2 and TRBJ2-3, is as follows: EAGVAQSPRYKIIEKRQSVAFWCNPISGHATLYWYQQILGQGPKLLIQFQNNGVVDDSQLPKDRFSAERLKGVDSTLKIQPAKLEDSAVYLCASTETSGSTDTQYFGPGTRLTVL.

This clonotype was counted ten times or more. V gene TRBV4-2 combines with J gene TRBJ2-3; D ambiguous. V was trimmed by 0 bases and J by 0 bases, leaving 19 bases between them. The germline CDR1 and CDR2 sequences are LGHNA and YNFKEQ. The CDR3 is made up of 19 amino acids. CDR3 DNA sequence: TGTGCCAGCAGCCAAGATCATCTCTTGTGGCCTGCTAGCACAGATACGCAGTATTTT. Its protein is CASSQDHLLWPASTDTQYF.

This clonotype has a count of ten or more. The rearrangement uses TRBV20-1 and TRBJ2-3; tentatively, D is TRBD1 or TRBD2 (6 bases each). V was cut by 3 bases and J by 2 bases, with 15 bases left in between. The V gene's germline CDR1 is DFQATT and CDR2 SNEGSKA (reference sequence). CDR3 length: 15 amino acids. CDR3 residues: CSARPGGTYTDTQYF. CDR3 coding DNA: TGCAGTGCTAGGCCTGGCGGGACATACACAGATACGCAGTATTTT.